Shown below are 21 T cell receptor beta chains from a single sample sequenced in a study of blood T cell repertoires in COVID-19. The repertoire was sequenced with immunoSEQ multiplex PCR; TCRdb's copy has only in-frame clones and lacks some. Of about 220,000 clones in the sample, approximately 81% were seen once. The sequenced sample was peripheral blood. These receptor sequences come from a man aged 50 to 59 who had recovered from COVID-19.

This chain joins TRBV30 and TRBJ2-7; a possible D gene is TRBD1 (5 bases). Germline V gene data show CDR1 as GTSNPN and CDR2 as SVGIG (reference sequence). Between the trimmed V and J ends, which lost 0 bases and 0 bases, there was a span of 15 bases. The CDR3 is 16 amino acids. For the CDR3, the DNA is TGTGCCTGGAGTGTAGGCCAGGGTCTAACCTCCTACGAGCAGTACTTC. This sequence encodes CAWSVGQGLTSYEQYF. Full variable domain (rest looked up from reference TRBV30 and TRBJ2-7): SQTIHQWPATLVQPVGSPLSLECTVEGTSNPNLYWYRQAAGRGLQLLFYSVGIGQISSEVPQNLSASRPQDRQFILSSKKLLLSDSGFYLCAWSVGQGLTSYEQYFGPGTRLTVT.

The J gene is TRBJ2-3, the V gene TRBV28, with a weak D call TRBD1 (5 bases). V was cut by 3 bases and J by 11 bases, with 12 bases left in between. The CDR3 sequence is 12 residues long. Germline V gives CDR1 MDHEN, CDR2 SYDVKM. The CDR3: CASSFGARRQYF. Written as DNA, the CDR3 is TGTGCCAGCAGTTTTGGGGCGAGAAGGCAGTATTTT.

The chain uses TRBV5-1 and TRBJ2-5, with 7 bases aligning to TRBD1. Germline V gene data show CDR1 as SGHRS and CDR2 as YFSETQ. This CDR3 contains 15 residues. Germline trimming cut 1 base from V and 4 bases from J; bases unmatched to any gene: 7. The CDR3 coding sequence is TGCGCCAGCAGCTTGCGAGGGGGCGGAGGAGAGACCCAGTACTTC. Translating it yields CASSLRGGGGETQYF.

This chain links TRBV27 with TRBJ2-7; maybe TRBD2 (6 bases). Trimming cost V 3 bases and J 2 bases, with 14 bases left between them. The CDR3 is 15 residues long. The germline CDR1 and CDR2 sequences are MNHEY and SMNVEV (reference sequence). CDR3 nucleotides: TGTGCCAGCAGTTTTGGAGGCGGGGTCACCTACGAGCAGTACTTC. It is translated as CASSFGGGVTYEQYF.

V and J are TRBV20-1 and TRBJ1-2; tentatively, D is TRBD1 (5 bases). With 8 bases removed from V and 7 bases from J, the gap between germline ends came to 14 bases. Per germline, CDR1 DFQATT and CDR2 SNEGSKA (reference sequence). This CDR3 is 11 amino acids long. CDR3 DNA: TGCAGTATGAGGCCGCAGGGTGGCTACACCTTC. Its translation: CSMRPQGGYTF.

This clone was detected once. The J gene is TRBJ1-5, the V gene TRBV18; 7 nucleotides line up with TRBD1. This CDR3 contains 17 residues. Germline trimming cut 3 bases from V and 0 bases from J; bases unmatched to any gene: 8. In germline, CDR1 is KGHSH, CDR2 LQKENI. Here the CDR3 DNA reads TGTGCCAGCTCACCTCAGACAGGGAGTATTAGCAATCAGCCCCAGCATTTT. This codes for CASSPQTGSISNQPQHF.

The chain couples TRBV27 to TRBJ2-3; a possible D gene is TRBD1 (6 bases). CDR1 and CDR2 (germline): MNHEY, SMNVEV (reference sequence). With 3 bases removed from V and 2 bases from J, the gap between germline ends came to 21 bases. There are 18 residues in the CDR3. The CDR3 is CASSFAVFRPGATDTQYF. CDR3 in DNA: TGTGCCAGCAGTTTCGCCGTTTTTAGGCCAGGGGCCACAGATACGCAGTATTTT.

DNA for the CDR3: TGTGCCAGCAGTTGGGGACAGGGCTCAAGAGGCTACACCTTC. Amino acid sequence: CASSWGQGSRGYTF. The V call is TRBV28, the J call TRBJ1-2, with 9 bases fitting TRBD1. The CDR3 extends over 14 amino acids. With V trimmed by 4 bases and J by 8 bases, 8 bases remained unmatched. The germline V gene encodes CDR1 MDHEN and CDR2 SYDVKM.

This chain connects TRBV30 to TRBJ2-1; 7 positions match TRBD2. The CDR3 runs to 13 residues. The germline V gene encodes CDR1 GTSNPN and CDR2 SVGIG (reference sequence). J gave up 9 bases and V 0 bases, and 5 bases lay outside the gene matches. The CDR3 nucleotides read TGTGCCTGGAGTGTGTCGGGGAGGGGTGAGCAGTTCTTC. Translation gives CAWSVSGRGEQFF.

V gene TRBV4-1 combines with J gene TRBJ2-7, with 8 nucleotides matching TRBD2. The CDR3 runs 13 residues. V gave up 4 bases and J gave up 4 bases; unmatched junction bases: 3. Germline lookup yields CDR1 MGHRA and CDR2 YSYEKL. Here the CDR3 DNA reads TGCGCCAGCAGCCCGGGACTAGTGTACGAGCAGTACTTC. Its protein is CASSPGLVYEQYF.

The chain carries TRBV2 and TRBJ2-7; 7 nucleotides agree with TRBD1. Looked up from germline, CDR1 is SNHLY and CDR2 is FYNNEI. This CDR3 is 14 amino acids long. Unmatched junction bases numbered 6, after V lost 7 bases and J lost 0 bases. The CDR3 nucleotides read TGTGCCAGCACCTTGGACAGGAGCTCCTACGAGCAGTACTTC. It encodes CASTLDRSSYEQYF.

The chain couples TRBV18 to TRBJ2-5; D gene uncertain. This CDR3 is built from 13 residues. Trimming took 5 bases from V and 2 from J, leaving 9 bases between them. CDR1 and CDR2 from the germline V gene are KGHSH and LQKENI. The CDR3 is CASSSTVQETQYF. The CDR3 nucleotides read TGTGCCAGCTCATCAACAGTGCAAGAGACCCAGTACTTC.

The chain has TRBV7-8 and TRBJ2-2, with 9 bases lining up with TRBD2. Per germline, CDR1 SGHVS and CDR2 FQNEAQ. V gave up 3 bases and J gave up 2 bases; unmatched junction bases: 4. The length of the CDR3 is 16 residues. The chain's CDR3 is CASSFRLAVNTGELFF. DNA for the CDR3: TGTGCCAGCAGCTTTAGACTAGCGGTCAACACCGGGGAGCTGTTTTTT.

V and J are TRBV5-6 and TRBJ2-7; D not resolved. V lost 3 bases and J 4 bases, leaving 8 bases between the germline ends. The CDR3 has 12 residues. From germline, CDR1 is SGHDT and CDR2 YYEEEE. The CDR3 sequence is CASSSQYYEQYF. The CDR3 DNA reads as TGTGCCAGCAGCTCCCAGTATTACGAGCAGTACTTC.

The CDR3 DNA follows: TGTGCCAGCAGCCGCACCCAGGGAGGTAATGAAAAACTGTTTTTT. Translation gives CASSRTQGGNEKLFF. The rearrangement joins TRBV5-5 to TRBJ1-4; D perhaps matches TRBD1 (5 bases). The CDR3 covers 15 residues. Deletions cut 4 bases from V and 4 bases from J, with 14 bases between. CDR1 and CDR2 from the germline V gene are SGHKS and YYEKEE (reference sequence).

The chain carries TRBV27 and TRBJ1-5; D is perhaps TRBD1 (6 bases). V was clipped by 0 bases and J by 6 bases, with 6 bases between them. Germline loops: CDR1 MNHEY, CDR2 SMNVEV (reference sequence). The CDR3 is 13 residues long. CDR3 protein: CASSLSQGQPQHF. DNA for the CDR3: TGTGCCAGCAGTTTATCACAGGGTCAGCCCCAGCATTTT.

The chain carries TRBV3-1 (or the pseudogene TRBV3-2) and TRBJ2-1, with a weak D call TRBD2 (6 bases). CDR1 is LGHDT and CDR2 is YNNKEL in the germline V gene (reference sequence). The CDR3 spans 14 residues. The V end lost 1 base, the J end lost 8 bases, and 12 bases lay between the germline ends. Written as DNA, the CDR3 is TGTGCCAGCAGCCAAGGACTAGTCAAGCATGAGCAGTTCTTC. It yields the protein CASSQGLVKHEQFF.

This chain connects TRBV28 to TRBJ2-7; 8 positions agree with TRBD1. Germline CDR1 reads MDHEN; CDR2 reads SYDVKM. Trimming removed 2 bases from V and 6 bases from J; junction bases left unmatched: 6. CDR3 size: 14 residues. The CDR3 region is CASSLGRGLSEQYF. The DNA of the CDR3 is TGTGCCAGCAGTTTAGGCAGGGGGCTTTCCGAGCAGTACTTC. Combining the CDR3 with reference TRBV28 and TRBJ2-7 gives the whole variable domain DVKVTQSSRYLVKRTGEKVFLECVQDMDHENMFWYRQDPGLGLRLIYFSYDVKMKEKGDIPEGYSVSREKKERFSLILESASTNQTSMYLCASSLGRGLSEQYFGPGTRLTVT.

This clone was detected once. The rearrangement links TRBV15 to TRBJ2-2; TRBD1 matches 7 bases. The CDR3 runs to 16 residues. Trimming cost V 1 base and J 2 bases; bases outside gene matches: 4. The germline CDR1 and CDR2 sequences are LNHNV and YYDKDF (reference sequence). The CDR3 loop reads CATSRVRDSNTGELFF. Written as DNA, the CDR3 is TGTGCCACCAGCAGAGTCCGGGACAGTAACACCGGGGAGCTGTTTTTT.

The CDR3 loop reads CASSLADGGYGYTF. CDR3 nucleotide sequence: TGTGCCAGCAGTTTAGCCGACGGGGGCTATGGCTACACCTTC. The V gene is TRBV28, the J gene TRBJ1-2; weak D call: TRBD1 (5 bases). From germline, CDR1 is MDHEN and CDR2 SYDVKM. The CDR3 length is 14 residues. The V end lost 2 bases, the J end lost 4 bases, and 11 bases lay between the germline ends.

V and J are TRBV19 and TRBJ2-7, with D tentatively TRBD1 (6 bases). The CDR3 extends over 14 amino acids. Per germline, CDR1 LNHDA and CDR2 SQIVND (reference sequence). V dropped 6 bases and J dropped 2 bases, with 14 bases sitting between them. This CDR3 is CASRRTGHTYEQYF. As DNA, the CDR3 is TGTGCCAGTAGGCGTACAGGGCACACCTACGAGCAGTACTTC. The full variable domain, completed using reference TRBV19 and TRBJ2-7, is DGGITQSPKYLFRKEGQNVTLSCEQNLNHDAMYWYRQDPGQGLRLIYYSQIVNDFQKGDIAEGYSVSREKKESFPLTVTSAQKNPTAFYLCASRRTGHTYEQYFGPGTRLTVT.